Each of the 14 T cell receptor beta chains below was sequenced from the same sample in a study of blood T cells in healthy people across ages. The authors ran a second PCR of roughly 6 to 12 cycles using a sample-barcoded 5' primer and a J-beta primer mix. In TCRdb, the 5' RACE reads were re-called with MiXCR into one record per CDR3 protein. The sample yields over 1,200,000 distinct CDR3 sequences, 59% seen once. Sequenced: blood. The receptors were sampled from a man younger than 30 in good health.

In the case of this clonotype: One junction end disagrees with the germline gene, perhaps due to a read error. CDR3 nucleotide sequence: TGTGCCGGCAGCTTTGGCAGGGTTAATGAGCAGTTCTTC. Translating it yields CAGSFGRVNEQFF. The chain joins TRBV7-2 to TRBJ2-1; D might be TRBD1 (5 bases). The CDR3 contains 13 residues. Germline assignment: CDR1 SGHTA and CDR2 FQGNSA.

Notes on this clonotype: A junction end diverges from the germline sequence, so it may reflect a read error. The CDR3 sequence: CAGSQTSGIWYEQYF. The CDR3 DNA reads as TGTGCCGGCAGCCAAACTAGCGGGATCTGGTACGAGCAGTACTTC. V is TRBV3-1 and J is TRBJ2-7; TRBD2 agrees at 10 bases. CDR1 and CDR2 (germline): LGHDT, YNNKEL (reference sequence). The CDR3 has 15 residues.

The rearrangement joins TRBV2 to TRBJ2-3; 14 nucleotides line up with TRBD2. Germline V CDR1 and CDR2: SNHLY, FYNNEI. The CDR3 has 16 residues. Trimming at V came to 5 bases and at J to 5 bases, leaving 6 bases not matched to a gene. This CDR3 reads CASSRLAGGPIDTQYF. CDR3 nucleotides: TGTGCCAGCAGTAGACTAGCGGGAGGGCCAATAGATACGCAGTATTTT. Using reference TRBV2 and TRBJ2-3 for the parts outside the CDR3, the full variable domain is EPEVTQTPSHQVTQMGQEVILRCVPISNHLYFYWYRQILGQKVEFLVSFYNNEISEKSEIFDDQFSVERPDGSNFTLKIRSTKLEDSAMYFCASSRLAGGPIDTQYFGPGTRLTVL.

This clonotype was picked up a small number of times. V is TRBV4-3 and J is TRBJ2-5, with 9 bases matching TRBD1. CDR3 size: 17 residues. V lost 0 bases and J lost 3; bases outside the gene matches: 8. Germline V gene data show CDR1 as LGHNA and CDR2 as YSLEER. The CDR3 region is CASSQETGTGSKETQYF. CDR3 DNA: TGCGCCAGCAGCCAAGAGACCGGGACAGGGAGCAAAGAGACCCAGTACTTC.

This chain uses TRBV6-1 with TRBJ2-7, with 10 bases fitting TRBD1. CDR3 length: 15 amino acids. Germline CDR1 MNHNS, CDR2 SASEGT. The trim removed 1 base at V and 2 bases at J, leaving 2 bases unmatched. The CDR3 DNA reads TGTGCCAGCAGTGAAGAAGGGACAGGGGCCTACGAGCAGTACTTC. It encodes CASSEEGTGAYEQYF.

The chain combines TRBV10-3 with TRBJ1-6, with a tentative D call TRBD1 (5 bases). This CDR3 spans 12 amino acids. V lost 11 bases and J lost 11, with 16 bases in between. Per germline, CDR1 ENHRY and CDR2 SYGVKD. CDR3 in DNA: TGTGCCTCCGGGACTGCCGATCCACCCCTCCACTTT. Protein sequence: CASGTADPPLHF.

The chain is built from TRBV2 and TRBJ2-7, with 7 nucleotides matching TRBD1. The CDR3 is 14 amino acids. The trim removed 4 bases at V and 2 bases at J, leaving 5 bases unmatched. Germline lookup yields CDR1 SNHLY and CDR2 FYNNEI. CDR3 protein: CASSVQGLTYEQYF. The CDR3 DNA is TGTGCCAGCAGTGTACAGGGGCTCACCTACGAGCAGTACTTC.

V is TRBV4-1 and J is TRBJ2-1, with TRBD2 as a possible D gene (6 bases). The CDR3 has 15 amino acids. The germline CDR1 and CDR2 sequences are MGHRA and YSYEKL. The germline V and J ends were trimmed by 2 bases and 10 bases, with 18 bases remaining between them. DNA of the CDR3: TGCGCCAGCAGCCAAATTGCTTCGGGAGCCGACGAGCAGTTCTTC. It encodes CASSQIASGADEQFF.

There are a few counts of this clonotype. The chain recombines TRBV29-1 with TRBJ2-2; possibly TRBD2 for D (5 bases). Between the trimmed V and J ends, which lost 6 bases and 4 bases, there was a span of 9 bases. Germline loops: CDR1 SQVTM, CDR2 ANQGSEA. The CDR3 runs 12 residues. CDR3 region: CSVQTTTGELFF. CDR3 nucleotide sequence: TGCAGCGTCCAGACTACCACCGGGGAGCTGTTTTTT.

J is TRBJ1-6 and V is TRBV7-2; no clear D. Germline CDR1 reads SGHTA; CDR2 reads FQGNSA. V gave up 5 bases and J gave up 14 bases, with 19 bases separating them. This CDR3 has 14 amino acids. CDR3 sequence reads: CASSLGGPHATLHF. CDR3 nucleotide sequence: TGTGCCAGCAGCCTAGGTGGACCCCATGCGACCCTCCACTTT.

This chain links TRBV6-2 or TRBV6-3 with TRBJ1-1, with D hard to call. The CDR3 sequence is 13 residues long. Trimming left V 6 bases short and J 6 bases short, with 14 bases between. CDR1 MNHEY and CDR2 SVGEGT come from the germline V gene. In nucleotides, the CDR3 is TGTGCCAGCAGCCCGACCCCAAACGCTGAAGCTTTCTTT. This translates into CASSPTPNAEAFF.

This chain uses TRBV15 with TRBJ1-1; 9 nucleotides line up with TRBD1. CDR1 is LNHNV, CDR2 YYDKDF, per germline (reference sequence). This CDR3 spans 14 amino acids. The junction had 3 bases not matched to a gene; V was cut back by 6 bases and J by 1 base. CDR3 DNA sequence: TGTGCCACCAGAGTGGACAGGGGGAACACTGAAGCTTTCTTT. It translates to CATRVDRGNTEAFF.

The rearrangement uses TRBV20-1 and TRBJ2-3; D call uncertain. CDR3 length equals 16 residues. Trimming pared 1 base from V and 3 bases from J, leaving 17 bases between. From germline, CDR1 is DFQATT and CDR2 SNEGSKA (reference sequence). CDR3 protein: CSARGSQTPRTDTQYF. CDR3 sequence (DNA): TGCAGTGCTAGAGGTTCCCAGACCCCAAGGACAGATACGCAGTATTTT.

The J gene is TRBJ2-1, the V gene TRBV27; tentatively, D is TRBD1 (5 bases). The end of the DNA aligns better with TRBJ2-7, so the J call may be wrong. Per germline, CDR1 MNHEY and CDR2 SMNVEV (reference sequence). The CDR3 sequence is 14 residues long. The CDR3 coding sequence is TGTGCCAGCCAGGTAGGGGCTTCCTACAATGAGCAGTACTTC. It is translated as CASQVGASYNEQYF.